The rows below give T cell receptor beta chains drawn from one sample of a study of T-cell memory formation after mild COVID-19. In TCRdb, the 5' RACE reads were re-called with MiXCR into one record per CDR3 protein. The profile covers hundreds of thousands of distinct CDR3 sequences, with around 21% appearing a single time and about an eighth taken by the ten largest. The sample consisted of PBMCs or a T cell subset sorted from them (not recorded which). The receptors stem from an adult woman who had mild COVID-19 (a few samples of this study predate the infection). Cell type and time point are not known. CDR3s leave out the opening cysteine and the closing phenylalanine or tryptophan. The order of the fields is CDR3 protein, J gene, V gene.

ASSLGPGGNTIY	TRBJ1-3	TRBV5-4
ATTQKGGGETQY	TRBJ2-5	TRBV15
ASLQRIGELF	TRBJ2-2	TRBV7-6
ASSVEAGVSYEQY	TRBJ2-7	TRBV9
ASSNTGTGDTEAF	TRBJ1-1	TRBV7-6
ASTVGQGSFMNTEAF	TRBJ1-1	TRBV6-1
ATSDPRIDEQY	TRBJ2-7	TRBV24-1
ASSLFGANVLT	TRBJ2-6	TRBV5-1
SVSFAGGTYEQY	TRBJ2-7	TRBV29-1
ASSDRGAHYEQY	TRBJ2-7	TRBV2
ASSPLGGGETQY	TRBJ2-5	TRBV28
ASSQTWRDGEAF	TRBJ1-1	TRBV7-9